A selection of T cell receptor beta chains follows, all from one sample in a study of beta chain features in type 1 diabetes. Sequencing used immunoSEQ multiplex PCR; TCRdb keeps in-frame clones, though not all of them. The repertoire holds about 240,000 clones, with about 15% as singletons. Sequencing was performed on naive CD4+ T cells from blood. The origin of the receptors is a man aged 25-45 years with type 1 diabetes. The CDR3 runs from the conserved cysteine through the conserved F or W. The D gene is left open where the match is weak. Size is stated for part of the rows, as once, few or many counts, or as a class when the clone is expanded.

V,length,D,J,size,DNA,CDR3
TRBV7-9,13,TRBD2,TRBJ2-1,NA,TGTGCCAGCAGCTCATTAGCGGGAGGTGAGCAGTTCTTC,CASSSLAGGEQFF
TRBV9,16,TRBD2,TRBJ2-3,NA,TGTGCCAGCAGCGTAGGAACTAGCGGACCCACAGATACGCAGTATTTT,CASSVGTSGPTDTQYF
TRBV19,16,TRBD1,TRBJ2-5,once,TGTGCCAGTAGTATACCCCGTACAGGGGGCCAAGAGACCCAGTACTTC,CASSIPRTGGQETQYF
TRBV25-1,14,NA,TRBJ2-7,NA,TGTGCCAGCAGTGAAGCAGGGGTCACCTACGAGCAGTACTTC,CASSEAGVTYEQYF
TRBV11-3,13,TRBD1,TRBJ2-7,NA,TGTGCCAGCAGCCCCAACAGGGGCAACGAGCAGTACTTC,CASSPNRGNEQYF
TRBV4-1,15,TRBD1,TRBJ1-3,few,TGCGCCAGCAGCCCGACAGGGGGTATTGGAAACACCATATATTTT,CASSPTGGIGNTIYF
TRBV7-2,12,NA,TRBJ2-7,NA,TGTGCCAGCAGCTTAAATCTCTACGAGCAGTACTTC,CASSLNLYEQYF
TRBV5-1,14,TRBD2,TRBJ2-1,few,TGCGCCAGCAGCTTGGGGCTAGCGGACAATGAGCAGTTCTTC,CASSLGLADNEQFF
TRBV29-1,15,TRBD1,TRBJ2-2,few,TGCAGCGTTGTACCGGGACAGAAGAACACCGGGGAGCTGTTTTTT,CSVVPGQKNTGELFF
TRBV5-1,13,TRBD1,TRBJ2-7,NA,TGCGCCAGCAGCTCGACAGGGGGCTACGAGCAGTACTTC,CASSSTGGYEQYF
TRBV7-9,16,NA,TRBJ2-2,NA,TGTGCCAGCAGGCTGGCCGGGACATCGAACACCGGGGAGCTGTTTTTT,CASRLAGTSNTGELFF
TRBV11-2,14,NA,TRBJ1-1,NA,TGTGCCAGCAGCTTAGCTGGGCCGGCCGCTGGAGCTTTCTTT,CASSLAGPAAGAFF
TRBV30,11,NA,TRBJ1-1,NA,TGTGCCTGGAGTCTTGACACTGAAGCTTTCTTT,CAWSLDTEAFF
TRBV10-3,15,TRBD1,TRBJ1-2,few,TGTGCCATCAGCGACGGGGCAGGGGGTAACTATGGCTACACCTTC,CAISDGAGGNYGYTF
TRBV6-1,12,NA,TRBJ2-7,NA,TGTGCCAGCAGTGAAACAGCCTACGAGCAGTACTTC,CASSETAYEQYF
TRBV19,13,TRBD1,TRBJ1-2,NA,TGTGCCAGCGACACAGGGGGCTTTTATGGCTACACCTTC,CASDTGGFYGYTF
TRBV7-8,14,NA,TRBJ1-2,NA,TGTGCCAGCAGCTTAGATCTCTATAACTATGGCTACACCTTC,CASSLDLYNYGYTF
TRBV6-5,14,TRBD1,TRBJ1-1,NA,TGTGCCAGCAGCCTGGACAGGGGAAACACTGAAGCTTTCTTT,CASSLDRGNTEAFF
TRBV19,14,TRBD2,TRBJ2-5,NA,TGTGCCGCCGCTAGCGGGGGGGCAGGGGAGACCCAGTACTTC,CAAASGGAGETQYF
TRBV21-1,14,NA,TRBJ2-7,NA,TGTGCCAGCAGCAAAGGCGGGGGCACCTACGAGCAGTACTTC,CASSKGGGTYEQYF
TRBV30,13,NA,TRBJ1-1,NA,TGTGCCTGGAGCGAAACAGGGAAGGGTGAAGCTTTCTTT,CAWSETGKGEAFF
TRBV7-9,15,NA,TRBJ2-4,few,TGTGCCAGCAGCCTACTAGCTGCAGCCAAAAACATTCAGTACTTC,CASSLLAAAKNIQYF
TRBV5-1,14,NA,TRBJ2-3,NA,TGCGCCAGCAGCTCAGGGGAGAGGGCAGATACGCAGTATTTT,CASSSGERADTQYF
TRBV29-1,11,TRBD2,TRBJ2-5,NA,TGCAGCGTTCGGGGGGGGGAGACCCAGTACTTC,CSVRGGETQYF
TRBV19,13,NA,TRBJ2-7,few,TGTGCCAGCGCGGGACAGAACTCCTACGAGCAGTACTTC,CASAGQNSYEQYF
TRBV30,13,TRBD1,TRBJ1-3,NA,TGTGCCTGGTCCGGACAGGCTGGAAACACCATATATTTT,CAWSGQAGNTIYF
TRBV19,12,TRBD2,TRBJ2-5,few,TGTGCCACGGGACTAGCGGGAGAGACCCAGTACTTC,CATGLAGETQYF